This T cell receptor beta chain was found in a study of blood T cell repertoires in COVID-19. The overall study: Some COVID-19 samples were acute and others convalescent; all came from the United States, Italy and Spain.

Using immunoSEQ multiplex PCR, the repertoire was profiled, and TCRdb retains in-frame clones only, with some absent. This table holds more than 150,000 clones, 75% to 90% found once. Germline V lookup: CDR1 SGHTA, CDR2 FQGNSA. The CDR3 runs 15 residues. V was shortened by 0 bases and J by 1 base, with 9 bases between the two germline ends. The chain combines TRBV7-2 with TRBJ2-5, with D perhaps matching TRBD2 (6 bases). This sequence originates from a man aged 60 to 69 with acute or convalescent COVID-19. Specimen: peripheral blood. The CDR3 here is CASSLAGTFQETQYF. CDR3 nucleotide sequence: TGTGCCAGCAGCTTAGCCGGGACTTTCCAAGAGACCCAGTACTTC.